This entry lists 9 T cell receptor beta chains sequenced from one sample in a study of shared T cell receptors in the human thymus. TCRdb's copy holds only in-frame clones and misses some; the assay was immunoSEQ multiplex PCR. The sample contains over 65,000 clones, about 95% of which appear only once. Material: thymocytes. These receptors were taken from a human donor.

The chain is built from TRBV14 and TRBJ1-1; D is undetermined. The germline gives CDR1 SGHDN, CDR2 FVKESK. Trimming cost V 3 bases and J 1 base, with 9 bases left between them. This CDR3 comprises 14 residues. Here the CDR3 DNA reads TGTGCCAGCAGCCACGTGGCGGAGAACACTGAAGCTTTCTTT. Residues: CASSHVAENTEAFF.

J is TRBJ2-7 and V is TRBV4-1; 9 bases agree with TRBD1. The junction had 5 bases not matched to a gene; V was cut back by 2 bases and J by 9 bases. The CDR3 consists of 13 residues. Per germline, CDR1 MGHRA and CDR2 YSYEKL. The CDR3 sequence: CASSQSTGGGQYF. The CDR3 region has the DNA TGCGCCAGCAGCCAATCAACAGGGGGCGGGCAGTACTTC.

As concerns this clone: Additional DNA sequences in this sample encode the identical CDR3. V gene TRBV4-3 combines with J gene TRBJ2-5, with 10 positions matching TRBD2. Losses at the gene ends were 1 base for V and 3 bases for J; bases not matched to a gene: 14. Germline V gene data show CDR1 as LGHNA and CDR2 as YSLEER. CDR3 size: 19 residues. CDR3 DNA: TGCGCCAGCAGCCAAGGGGCTAGCGGGGGCTCAATGGGGGAAGAGACCCAGTACTTC. It codes for CASSQGASGGSMGEETQYF.

V gene TRBV6-6 combines with J gene TRBJ1-5; weak D call: TRBD1 (5 bases). Trimming left V 0 bases short and J 2 bases short, with 11 bases between. This CDR3 has 16 amino acids. Germline CDR1 reads MNHNY; CDR2 reads SVGAGI (reference sequence). The CDR3 region is CASSYSYRGGNQPQHF. The CDR3 nucleotides read TGTGCCAGCAGTTACTCGTATAGGGGAGGCAATCAGCCCCAGCATTTT.

This clone was seen a single time. The V and J genes are TRBV23-1 and TRBJ1-4; tentatively, D is TRBD1 (6 bases). TRBV23-1 is assigned to the ORF class and has an uncertain function. Trimming took off 6 bases at V and 5 bases at J, with 13 bases between the two ends. The CDR3 length is 14 residues. DNA of the CDR3: TGCGCCAGCAGAACAGGGCATCCGAATGAAAAACTGTTTTTT. Protein product: CASRTGHPNEKLFF.

The chain joins TRBV10-3 to TRBJ2-1; D may be TRBD1 or TRBD2 (5 bases each). Germline values: CDR1 ENHRY, CDR2 SYGVKD. V shed 4 bases and J shed 0 bases, with 16 bases lying between them. The CDR3 sequence is 17 residues long. The chain's CDR3 is CAISGYEGLSSYNEQFF. The DNA for the CDR3 is TGTGCCATCAGTGGTTACGAGGGGCTTAGCTCCTACAATGAGCAGTTCTTC.

The rearrangement joins TRBV27 to TRBJ2-1; D perhaps matches TRBD1 (6 bases). Germline-derived CDR1 and CDR2 are MNHEY and SMNVEV (reference sequence). The CDR3 length is 13 residues. V was clipped by 6 bases and J by 3 bases, with 9 bases between them. CDR3 in DNA: TGTGCCAGCAGCCTGGACAGCTACAATGAGCAGTTCTTC. Protein product: CASSLDSYNEQFF.

The V gene is TRBV7-9, the J gene TRBJ2-5, with unresolved D. Trimming pared 1 base from V and 2 bases from J, leaving 11 bases between. The CDR3 extends over 15 amino acids. The germline V gene has CDR1 SEHNR and CDR2 FQNEAQ (reference sequence). Here the CDR3 DNA reads TGTGCCAGCAGCTTAGTATCAGGTATACAAGAGACCCAGTACTTC. This codes for CASSLVSGIQETQYF. The full variable domain, with the rest looked up from reference TRBV7-9 and TRBJ2-5, is DTGVSQNPRHKITKRGQNVTFRCDPISEHNRLYWYRQTLGQGPEFLTYFQNEAQLEKSRLLSDRFSAERPKGSFSTLEIQRTEQGDSAMYLCASSLVSGIQETQYFGPGTRLLVL.

This chain links TRBV4-2 with TRBJ2-7, with D possibly being TRBD1 or TRBD2 (5 bases each). This CDR3 has 14 amino acids. Per the germline V gene, CDR1 is LGHNA and CDR2 is YNFKEQ. Trimming pared 3 bases from V and 5 bases from J, leaving 14 bases between. CDR3 nucleotides: TGTGCCAGCAGCCAGTGGGGGACCCGCGACGAGCAGTACTTC. This translates into CASSQWGTRDEQYF.